This T cell receptor (beta chain) was captured in a study of blood T cell repertoires in COVID-19. Study-wide context: Samples representing acute and convalescent COVID-19 were sourced from the United States, Italy and Spain. PBMCs, B-cell-depleted T cells, or T cells provided the cDNA or gDNA that made up the material.

Under the authors' procedure: Scientists estimated how many nucleated cells there were by amplifying reference gene primers. The table came from immunoSEQ multiplex PCR; TCRdb's copy has only in-frame clones and leaves some out. V, J and clone size were drawn from that table, and D and trimming were deduced from the DNA. Among 200,000 to 250,000 clones listed, around 84% were seen once. The Seattle patients, enrolled during active infection, were followed longitudinally. Per germline, CDR1 MDHEN and CDR2 SYDVKM. The CDR3 length is 13 residues. V lost 5 bases and J lost 4, with 12 bases in between. Source material: peripheral blood. V usage is TRBV28 and J usage is TRBJ2-7, with D tentatively TRBD2 (5 bases). The clonotype comes from an elderly woman with COVID-19, enrolled during active disease. DNA of the CDR3: TGTGCCAGCAGTGGCCCCGGGATTTACGAGCAGTACGTC. The encoded protein is CASSGPGIYEQYV.